The 22 T cell receptor beta chains below come from one sample, sequenced in a study of cytomegalovirus exposure and HLA in healthy donors. The primer mix had 60 Vbeta and 13 Jbeta primers. Sequencing was performed with immunoSEQ multiplex PCR; in TCRdb, only in-frame clones are kept and a portion is missing. The profile shows 90,000 to 110,000 clones, 13% to 15% of them singletons. The source material was PBMCs. The receptors were sampled from a female donor in good health and CMV-seronegative.

The chain joins TRBV30 to TRBJ2-3, with 7 bases identical to TRBD1. V gave up 0 bases and J gave up 4 bases; unmatched junction bases: 7. Germline V gene data show CDR1 as GTSNPN and CDR2 as SVGIG (reference sequence). The length of the CDR3 is 15 residues. CDR3 protein: CAWSVLTGRPDTQYF. In DNA form, the CDR3 reads TGTGCCTGGAGTGTACTGACAGGGCGTCCAGATACGCAGTATTTT.

This clone has just a few counts. This sequence joins TRBV28 and TRBJ2-2; possible D gene TRBD1, 5 bases. This CDR3 has 16 amino acids. V dropped 4 bases and J dropped 2 bases, with 14 bases sitting between them. Per germline, CDR1 MDHEN and CDR2 SYDVKM. The DNA for the CDR3 is TGTGCCAGCAGTTCAAACCGCTGGGGCAACACCGGGGAGCTGTTTTTT. As protein: CASSSNRWGNTGELFF.

This chain links TRBV4-2 with TRBJ2-1, with D unclear. Trimming removed 2 bases at V and 6 bases at J, with 8 bases between. Germline lookup yields CDR1 LGHNA and CDR2 YNFKEQ. The CDR3 sequence is 13 residues long. DNA of the CDR3: TGTGCCAGCAGCCAAAGAGCCCTCAATGAGCAGTTCTTC. This codes for CASSQRALNEQFF.

There are a few counts of this clone. This CDR3 is CASSPDWGSGNTIYF. CDR3 DNA: TGTGCCAGCAGCCCGGACTGGGGCTCTGGAAACACCATATATTTT. This chain uses TRBV4-2 with TRBJ1-3, with D unresolved. V gave up 4 bases and J gave up 0 bases, with 10 bases separating them. Germline V gene lookup returns CDR1 LGHNA and CDR2 YNFKEQ. The CDR3 contains 15 residues.

The chain uses TRBV5-1 and TRBJ2-7, with 11 positions matching TRBD1. The CDR3 extends over 16 amino acids. J lost 3 bases, V lost 2 bases, and 7 bases had no gene match. Germline V gives CDR1 SGHRS, CDR2 YFSETQ. CDR3 sequence: CASSFRSGTGGYEQYF. DNA of the CDR3: TGCGCCAGCAGCTTTAGGAGCGGGACAGGGGGCTACGAGCAGTACTTC. Variable domain in full (rest from reference TRBV5-1 and TRBJ2-7): KAGVTQTPRYLIKTRGQQVTLSCSPISGHRSVSWYQQTPGQGLQFLFEYFSETQRNKGNFPGRFSGRQFSNSRSEMNVSTLELGDSALYLCASSFRSGTGGYEQYFGPGTRLTVT.

V usage is TRBV9 and J usage is TRBJ2-3, with 10 bases matching TRBD2. The CDR3 loop spans 17 amino acids. V was clipped by 4 bases and J by 5 bases; unmatched bases: 13. Germline V gene sequence: CDR1 SGDLS, CDR2 YYNGEE. CDR3 DNA: TGTGCCAGCAGCCCGAGACTAGCGGGTGGCACTGGAGATACGCAGTATTTT. Protein sequence: CASSPRLAGGTGDTQYF.

This chain connects TRBV4-1 to TRBJ2-1; 14 bases line up with TRBD2. Germline V lookup: CDR1 MGHRA, CDR2 YSYEKL. The CDR3 consists of 16 residues. V was clipped by 1 base and J by 7 bases; unmatched bases: 3. The CDR3 region is CASSQGTSGGSNEQFF. CDR3 in DNA: TGCGCCAGCAGCCAAGGGACTAGCGGGGGGTCGAATGAGCAGTTCTTC.

This chain links TRBV27 with TRBJ2-7; TRBD1 might be the D (6 bases). Trimming left V 8 bases short and J 4 bases short, with 15 bases between. CDR3 size: 13 residues. Germline V gives CDR1 MNHEY, CDR2 SMNVEV (reference sequence). CDR3 amino acids: CASSYRARYEQYF. The CDR3 DNA reads as TGTGCCAGCTCCTACAGGGCGAGGTACGAGCAGTACTTC.

This clone was detected a few times. The chain employs TRBV7-9 and TRBJ2-5, with D possibly matching TRBD1 (6 bases). The CDR3 contains 14 residues. Trimming stripped 5 bases from V and 1 base from J, with 11 bases between. The V gene's germline CDR1 is SEHNR and CDR2 FQNEAQ (reference sequence). The CDR3 DNA sequence: TGTGCCAGCAGCCGCACAGGGTTCCAAGAGACCCAGTACTTC. Translated: CASSRTGFQETQYF. The full variable domain, with the rest looked up from reference TRBV7-9 and TRBJ2-5, is DTGVSQNPRHKITKRGQNVTFRCDPISEHNRLYWYRQTLGQGPEFLTYFQNEAQLEKSRLLSDRFSAERPKGSFSTLEIQRTEQGDSAMYLCASSRTGFQETQYFGPGTRLLVL.

This chain connects TRBV7-9 to TRBJ1-1; 7 positions match TRBD1. Unmatched junction bases numbered 11, after V lost 5 bases and J lost 5 bases. Germline assignment: CDR1 SEHNR and CDR2 FQNEAQ (reference sequence). The CDR3 sequence is 15 residues long. CDR3 loop: CASSLRGLEATEAFF. The CDR3, as DNA: TGTGCCAGCAGCCTTAGGGGGCTAGAGGCGACTGAAGCTTTCTTT.

The table lists this clone with a few counts. The chain uses TRBV30 and TRBJ1-1; D call uncertain. V gave up 0 bases and J gave up 0 bases, with 11 bases separating them. The germline gives CDR1 GTSNPN, CDR2 SVGIG (reference sequence). There are 15 residues in the CDR3. In nucleotides, the CDR3 is TGTGCCTGGAGTGTCGTCCGCGCGGTGAACACTGAAGCTTTCTTT. Translating gives CAWSVVRAVNTEAFF.

The V and J genes are TRBV12-5 and TRBJ2-2; 8 bases agree with TRBD1. This CDR3 is 15 amino acids long. After removal of 1 base from V and 6 bases from J, the junction contained 4 bases not matched to a gene. Germline-derived CDR1 and CDR2 are LGHNT and FRNRAP. The CDR3 sequence is CASGLDLDRAGELFF. In DNA, the CDR3 is TGTGCTAGTGGTTTGGACTTGGACAGGGCCGGGGAGCTGTTTTTT.

This clone was found a few times. The chain employs TRBV30 and TRBJ2-5; D uncertain. V was clipped by 1 base and J by 3 bases, with 9 bases between them. The CDR3 spans 13 residues. The germline V gene encodes CDR1 GTSNPN and CDR2 SVGIG (reference sequence). CDR3 residues: CAWSGAIEETQYF. In DNA, the CDR3 is TGTGCCTGGAGTGGGGCTATTGAAGAGACCCAGTACTTC. The variable domain in full, with the rest retrieved from reference TRBV30 and TRBJ2-5, is SQTIHQWPATLVQPVGSPLSLECTVEGTSNPNLYWYRQAAGRGLQLLFYSVGIGQISSEVPQNLSASRPQDRQFILSSKKLLLSDSGFYLCAWSGAIEETQYFGPGTRLLVL.

V usage is TRBV7-9 and J usage is TRBJ2-7; D possibly corresponds to TRBD1 (5 bases). Trimming shortened V by 1 base and J by 3 bases, and 13 bases separated the two germline ends. The germline V gene has CDR1 SEHNR and CDR2 FQNEAQ (reference sequence). This CDR3 is built from 15 residues. As DNA, the CDR3 is TGTGCCAGCAGCTTAGAAGGGGTCCCGTACTACGAGCAGTACTTC. This encodes CASSLEGVPYYEQYF.

CDR3 sequence: CASSTGGAGETQYF. The CDR3 DNA is TGTGCCAGTTCCACAGGGGGCGCGGGGGAGACCCAGTACTTC. The chain recombines TRBV19 with TRBJ2-5; TRBD1 agrees at 9 bases. Trimming removed 8 bases from V and 5 bases from J; junction bases left unmatched: 9. Germline assignment: CDR1 LNHDA and CDR2 SQIVND (reference sequence). The CDR3 sequence is 14 residues long.

The sample holds a few counts of this clone. This chain links TRBV30 with TRBJ1-2; D uncertain. Germline V gene lookup returns CDR1 GTSNPN and CDR2 SVGIG (reference sequence). CDR3 size: 13 residues. V lost 2 bases and J lost 5, with 12 bases in between. As DNA, the CDR3 is TGTGCCTGGAGTCGGGAAAGGCCGTATGGCTACACCTTC. It specifies CAWSRERPYGYTF. Variable domain in full (rest from reference TRBV30 and TRBJ1-2): SQTIHQWPATLVQPVGSPLSLECTVEGTSNPNLYWYRQAAGRGLQLLFYSVGIGQISSEVPQNLSASRPQDRQFILSSKKLLLSDSGFYLCAWSRERPYGYTFGSGTRLTVV.

There are a few counts of this clone. This chain links TRBV7-9 with TRBJ1-1; a weak D match, TRBD1 (6 bases). V lost 1 base and J 0 bases, leaving 9 bases between the germline ends. CDR3 length equals 15 residues. The germline gives CDR1 SEHNR, CDR2 FQNEAQ (reference sequence). The CDR3: CASSLGGTLNTEAFF. Here the CDR3 DNA reads TGTGCCAGCAGCTTAGGTGGGACACTGAACACTGAAGCTTTCTTT.

The CDR3 DNA reads as TGTGCCAGTATCCCTACGGGGTTCAATCAGCCCCAGCATTTT. Translation gives CASIPTGFNQPQHF. The rearrangement links TRBV19 to TRBJ1-5; D is unclear. Trimming pared 7 bases from V and 3 bases from J, leaving 13 bases between. The length of the CDR3 is 14 residues. Per the germline V gene, CDR1 is LNHDA and CDR2 is SQIVND (reference sequence). The full variable domain, completed using reference TRBV19 and TRBJ1-5, is DGGITQSPKYLFRKEGQNVTLSCEQNLNHDAMYWYRQDPGQGLRLIYYSQIVNDFQKGDIAEGYSVSREKKESFPLTVTSAQKNPTAFYLCASIPTGFNQPQHFGDGTRLSIL.

This clone has more than one count but fewer than ten. The V and J genes are TRBV28 and TRBJ2-2; D is ambiguous. V shed 6 bases and J shed 5 bases, with 10 bases lying between them. From germline, CDR1 is MDHEN and CDR2 SYDVKM. The CDR3 is 13 amino acids. In DNA, the CDR3 is TGTGCCAGCAGCCCAAGGAGTACCGGGGAGCTGTTTTTT. It yields the protein CASSPRSTGELFF.

The chain joins TRBV4-1 to TRBJ2-3; maybe TRBD2 (5 bases). Looked up from germline, CDR1 is MGHRA and CDR2 is YSYEKL. V was pared by 4 bases and J by 5 bases, with 19 bases between. The CDR3 has 16 residues. The CDR3 sequence is CASSPLTTGVGDTQYF. The CDR3 DNA sequence: TGCGCCAGCAGCCCTCTAACCACCGGGGTGGGAGATACGCAGTATTTT.

The rearrangement joins TRBV2 to TRBJ2-3, with TRBD2 identical over 11 bases. J was trimmed by 1 base and V by 8 bases; bases with no gene match: 2. CDR3 length equals 14 residues. The germline CDR1 and CDR2 sequences are SNHLY and FYNNEI. The CDR3 spells CASPLAGGTDTQYF. DNA for the CDR3: TGTGCCAGCCCACTAGCGGGGGGCACAGATACGCAGTATTTT.

V and J are TRBV5-6 and TRBJ1-5, with unresolved D. CDR1 and CDR2 from the germline V gene are SGHDT and YYEEEE. The CDR3 contains 14 residues. Trimming removed 4 bases from V and 5 bases from J, with 13 bases in between. CDR3 DNA: TGTGCCAGCAGCGCTACCGCCTCGTATCAGCCCCAGCATTTT. Its protein product is CASSATASYQPQHF.